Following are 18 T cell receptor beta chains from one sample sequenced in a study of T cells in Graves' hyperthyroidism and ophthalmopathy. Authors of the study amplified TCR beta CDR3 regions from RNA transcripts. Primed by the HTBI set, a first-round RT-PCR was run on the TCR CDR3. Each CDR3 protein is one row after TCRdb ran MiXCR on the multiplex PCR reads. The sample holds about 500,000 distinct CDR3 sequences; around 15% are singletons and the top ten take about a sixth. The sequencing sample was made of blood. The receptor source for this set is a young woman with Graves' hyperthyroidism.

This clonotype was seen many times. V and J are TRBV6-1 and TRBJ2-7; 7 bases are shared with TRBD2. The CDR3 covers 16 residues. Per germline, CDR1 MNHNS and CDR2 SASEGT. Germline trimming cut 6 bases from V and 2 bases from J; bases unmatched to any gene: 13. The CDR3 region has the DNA TGTGCCAGCAGCCCCTTGTCGTCGGGAGGAGCCTACGAGCAGTACTTC. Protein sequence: CASSPLSSGGAYEQYF.

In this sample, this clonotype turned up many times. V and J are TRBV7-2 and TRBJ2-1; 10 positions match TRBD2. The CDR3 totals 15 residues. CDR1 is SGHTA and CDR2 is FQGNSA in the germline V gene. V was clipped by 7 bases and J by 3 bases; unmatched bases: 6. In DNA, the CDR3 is TGTGCCAGCACCGAAGCGGGAGGGTACTACAATGAGCAGTTCTTC. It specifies CASTEAGGYYNEQFF.

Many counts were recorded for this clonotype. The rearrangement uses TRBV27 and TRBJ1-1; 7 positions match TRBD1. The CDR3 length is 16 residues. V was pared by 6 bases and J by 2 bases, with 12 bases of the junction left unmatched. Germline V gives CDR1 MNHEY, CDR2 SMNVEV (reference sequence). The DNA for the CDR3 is TGTGCCAGCAGCTCAAGTTGGACAGGCTTCAACACTGAAGCTTTCTTT. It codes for CASSSSWTGFNTEAFF.

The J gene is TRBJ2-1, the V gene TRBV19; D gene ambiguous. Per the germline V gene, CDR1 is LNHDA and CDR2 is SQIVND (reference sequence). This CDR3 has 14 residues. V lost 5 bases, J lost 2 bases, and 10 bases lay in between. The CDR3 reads CASSQRNPYNEQFF. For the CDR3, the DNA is TGTGCCAGTAGTCAGCGCAACCCCTACAATGAGCAGTTCTTC.

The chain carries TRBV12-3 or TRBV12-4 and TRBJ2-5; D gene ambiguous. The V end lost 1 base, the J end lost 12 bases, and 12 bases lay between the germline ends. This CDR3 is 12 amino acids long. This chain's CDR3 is CASSLVRAEKYF. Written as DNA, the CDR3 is TGTGCCAGCAGTTTAGTTCGCGCGGAAAAGTACTTC.

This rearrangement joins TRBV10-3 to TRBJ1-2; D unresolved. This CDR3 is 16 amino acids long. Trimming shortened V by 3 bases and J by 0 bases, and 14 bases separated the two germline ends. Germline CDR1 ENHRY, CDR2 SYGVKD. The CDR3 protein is CAISDGRACANYGYTF. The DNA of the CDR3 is TGTGCCATCAGTGACGGACGTGCTTGTGCTAACTATGGCTACACCTTC.

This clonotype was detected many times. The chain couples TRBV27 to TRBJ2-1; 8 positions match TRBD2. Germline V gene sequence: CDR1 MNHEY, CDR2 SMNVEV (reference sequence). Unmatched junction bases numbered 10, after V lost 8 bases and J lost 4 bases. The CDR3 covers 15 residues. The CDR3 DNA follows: TGTGCCAGCTCACCAACCGGGACTAGATACAATGAGCAGTTCTTC. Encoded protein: CASSPTGTRYNEQFF.

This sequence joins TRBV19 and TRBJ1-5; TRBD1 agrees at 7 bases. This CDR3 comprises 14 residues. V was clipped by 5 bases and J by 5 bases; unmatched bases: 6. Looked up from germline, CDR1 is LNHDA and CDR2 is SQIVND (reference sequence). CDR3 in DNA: TGTGCCAGTAGTTCCCGGGACAGACATCAGCCCCAGCATTTT. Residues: CASSSRDRHQPQHF.

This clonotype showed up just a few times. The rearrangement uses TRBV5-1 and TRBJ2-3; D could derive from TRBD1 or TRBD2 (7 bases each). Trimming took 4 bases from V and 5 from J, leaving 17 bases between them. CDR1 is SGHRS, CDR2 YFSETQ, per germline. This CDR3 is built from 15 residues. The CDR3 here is CASSPGGGVEDTQYF. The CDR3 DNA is TGCGCCAGCAGCCCAGGGGGGGGCGTTGAAGATACGCAGTATTTT.

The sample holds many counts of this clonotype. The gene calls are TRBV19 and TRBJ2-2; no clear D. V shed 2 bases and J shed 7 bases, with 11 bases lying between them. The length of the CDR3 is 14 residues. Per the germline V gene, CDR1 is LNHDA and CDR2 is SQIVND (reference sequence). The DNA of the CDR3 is TGTGCCAGTAGTATACGCTCCCAAGGCGGGGAGCTGTTTTTT. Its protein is CASSIRSQGGELFF.

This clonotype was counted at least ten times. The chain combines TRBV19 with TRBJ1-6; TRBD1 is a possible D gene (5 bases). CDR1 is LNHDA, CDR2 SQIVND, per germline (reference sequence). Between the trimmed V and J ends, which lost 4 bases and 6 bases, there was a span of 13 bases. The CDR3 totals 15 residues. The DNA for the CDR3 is TGTGCCAGTAGTACGTCTGACAGATTTAATTCACCCCTCCACTTT. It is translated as CASSTSDRFNSPLHF.

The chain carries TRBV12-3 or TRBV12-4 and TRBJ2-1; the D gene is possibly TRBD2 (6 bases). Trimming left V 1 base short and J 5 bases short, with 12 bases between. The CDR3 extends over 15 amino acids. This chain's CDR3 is CASSLGGIGHNEQFF. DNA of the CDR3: TGTGCCAGCAGTTTAGGCGGGATAGGACACAATGAGCAGTTCTTC.

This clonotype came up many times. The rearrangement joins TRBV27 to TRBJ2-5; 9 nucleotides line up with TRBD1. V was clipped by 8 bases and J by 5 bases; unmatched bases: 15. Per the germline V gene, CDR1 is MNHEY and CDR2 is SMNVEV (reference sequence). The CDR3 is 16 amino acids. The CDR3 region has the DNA TGTGCCAGCTCCTCCCGCCGGGACAGGGCGTACGAGACCCAGTACTTC. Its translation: CASSSRRDRAYETQYF.

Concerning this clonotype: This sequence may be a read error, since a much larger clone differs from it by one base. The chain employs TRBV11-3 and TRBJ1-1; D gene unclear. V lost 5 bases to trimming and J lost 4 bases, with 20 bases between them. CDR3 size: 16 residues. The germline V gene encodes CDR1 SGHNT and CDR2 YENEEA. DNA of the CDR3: TGTGCCAGCAGCCGTTACCTGGACGGGGTGGGCACTGAAGCTTTCTTT. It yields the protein CASSRYLDGVGTEAFF.

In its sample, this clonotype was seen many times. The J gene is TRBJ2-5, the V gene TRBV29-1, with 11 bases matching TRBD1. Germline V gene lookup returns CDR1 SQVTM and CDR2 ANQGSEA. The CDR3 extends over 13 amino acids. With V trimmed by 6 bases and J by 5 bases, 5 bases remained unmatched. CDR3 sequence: CSVTGTGGETQYF. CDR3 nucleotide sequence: TGCAGCGTGACCGGGACAGGGGGGGAGACCCAGTACTTC.

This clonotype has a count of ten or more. The CDR3 loop reads CASSLPGTSGETQYF. The DNA for the CDR3 is TGTGCCAGCAGCTTGCCCGGGACTAGCGGAGAGACCCAGTACTTC. The rearrangement uses TRBV5-4 and TRBJ2-5, with 11 bases fitting TRBD2. The V and J ends lost 1 base and 4 bases, in that order; junction bases with no gene match: 3. This CDR3 has 15 residues. The germline CDR1 and CDR2 sequences are SGHNT and YYREEE (reference sequence).

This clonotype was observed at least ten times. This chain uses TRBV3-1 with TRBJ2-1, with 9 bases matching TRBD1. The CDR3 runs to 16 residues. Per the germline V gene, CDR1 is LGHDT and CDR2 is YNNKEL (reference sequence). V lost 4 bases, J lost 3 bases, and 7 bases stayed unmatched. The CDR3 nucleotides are TGTGCCAGCAGCCGAAGGACAGGGGCCATCTACAATGAGCAGTTCTTC. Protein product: CASSRRTGAIYNEQFF.

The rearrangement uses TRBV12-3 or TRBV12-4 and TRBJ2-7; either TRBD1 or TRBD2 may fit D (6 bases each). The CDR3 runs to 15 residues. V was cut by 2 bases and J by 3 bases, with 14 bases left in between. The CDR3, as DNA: TGTGCCAGCAGTTTATCTTTCGGGGGCGGCTACGAGCAGTACTTC. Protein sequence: CASSLSFGGGYEQYF.